The following is a T cell receptor beta chain sequence with its context. Its matching antigen is unknown. This sample was included in a study of cytomegalovirus exposure and HLA in healthy donors. Regarding the study as a whole: Most TCR sequences showed up rarely, but some public TCRs showed up in many donors.

The PCR was carried out with 60 Vbeta primers and 13 Jbeta primers. The data were produced by immunoSEQ multiplex PCR, yet TCRdb's version contains in-frame clones alone and is incomplete. The sample lists around 300,000 clones, 70% to 90% occurring once. This CDR3 contains 16 residues. V was cut by 4 bases and J by 2 bases, with 16 bases left in between. Germline loops: CDR1 LNHDA, CDR2 SQIVND (reference sequence). Sequencing was done on a sample of PBMCs. This chain links TRBV19 with TRBJ2-3; D possibly corresponds to TRBD1 (5 bases). The receptor was derived from a woman younger than 35 in good health and CMV-seronegative. CDR3: CASSKRVDSHTDTQYF. As DNA, the CDR3 is TGTGCCAGTAGTAAAAGGGTCGACAGTCACACAGATACGCAGTATTTT.